A single sample is the source of the 23 T cell receptor beta chains below, sequenced in a study of CD8 T cells in ankylosing spondylitis. One entry per CDR3 protein, called by TCRdb with MiXCR from the 5' RACE reads. The sample has fewer than 750,000 distinct CDR3 sequences, 15% to 20% seen once. Study results and limitations: Several highly homologous variants formed a TCR beta motif that appeared characteristic of ankylosing spondylitis blood.

No antigens are known for them. The sample taken for sequencing was blood, either unsorted or a sorted T cell fraction (not recorded which). The receptor source for this set is a male donor with ankylosing spondylitis.

This clonotype was seen more than once but under ten times. The chain joins TRBV20-1 to TRBJ2-1; D is unresolved. The CDR3 is 12 amino acids. V was clipped by 0 bases and J by 12 bases, with 12 bases between them. The germline V gene has CDR1 DFQATT and CDR2 SNEGSKA (reference sequence). CDR3 protein: CSARESGLLQFF. The CDR3 DNA follows: TGCAGTGCTAGAGAGTCAGGCCTCTTGCAGTTCTTC.

This clonotype was counted only a few times. The V call is TRBV3-1, the J call TRBJ1-2; tentatively, D is TRBD1 (5 bases). CDR1 and CDR2 (germline): LGHDT, YNNKEL (reference sequence). There are 14 residues in the CDR3. The V end lost 2 bases, the J end lost 4 bases, and 11 bases lay between the germline ends. CDR3 region: CASSQRNRRYGYTF. CDR3 nucleotides: TGTGCCAGCAGCCAAAGGAACAGGCGCTATGGCTACACCTTC.

The chain carries TRBV24-1 and TRBJ2-3; 7 nucleotides line up with TRBD2. CDR1 and CDR2 (germline): KGHDR, SFDVKD. The CDR3 extends over 13 amino acids. The trim removed 7 bases at V and 3 bases at J, leaving 3 bases unmatched. The CDR3 bases are TGTGCCACCAGCCTGGGGGGGACAGATACGCAGTATTTT. The encoded protein is CATSLGGTDTQYF.

This clonotype was observed a few times. The chain uses TRBV7-6 and TRBJ1-3; D possibly corresponds to TRBD1 (6 bases). The CDR3 consists of 14 residues. Germline V gene sequence: CDR1 SGHVS, CDR2 FNYEAQ. The ends were cut back, 2 bases at V and 4 bases at J, with 9 bases in the middle. In DNA, the CDR3 is TGTGCCAGCAGCTTAACAGGGCCAGGAAACACCATATATTTT. It is translated as CASSLTGPGNTIYF.

This clonotype occurred a few times. This sequence joins TRBV9 and TRBJ2-2; D is uncertain. The CDR3 has 13 residues. Germline V lookup: CDR1 SGDLS, CDR2 YYNGEE. Trimming took off 6 bases at V and 1 base at J, with 7 bases between the two ends. The CDR3 spells CASTPGNTGELFF. The CDR3 DNA follows: TGTGCCAGCACTCCCGGGAACACCGGGGAGCTGTTTTTT.

The V call is TRBV4-1, the J call TRBJ2-7; D could derive from TRBD1 or TRBD2 (5 bases each). This CDR3 comprises 15 residues. CDR1 is MGHRA and CDR2 is YSYEKL in the germline V gene. Trimming took off 4 bases at V and 3 bases at J, with 16 bases between the two ends. CDR3 DNA sequence: TGCGCCAGCAGCCCTATGGGGGAAGCCTTCTACGAGCAGTACTTC. Residues: CASSPMGEAFYEQYF.

This clonotype was counted a few times. This chain connects TRBV3-1 to TRBJ2-1, with 9 bases that match TRBD2. This CDR3 region has 16 residues. Per the germline V gene, CDR1 is LGHDT and CDR2 is YNNKEL (reference sequence). The junction had 10 bases not matched to a gene; V was cut back by 7 bases and J by 3 bases. The CDR3 is CASTSGGGAYYNEQFF. The CDR3, as DNA: TGTGCCAGCACCTCGGGCGGGGGGGCATACTACAATGAGCAGTTCTTC.

This clonotype is a singleton in its sample. The V gene is TRBV7-9, the J gene TRBJ2-1; 12 bases map to TRBD2. After removal of 1 base from V and 4 bases from J, the junction contained 5 bases not matched to a gene. Germline loops: CDR1 SEHNR, CDR2 FQNEAQ (reference sequence). The CDR3 extends over 17 amino acids. The DNA of the CDR3 is TGTGCCAGCAGCTTAGGGACTAGCGGGACGCTATACAATGAGCAGTTCTTC. Protein product: CASSLGTSGTLYNEQFF.

This clonotype came up a few times. The chain recombines TRBV5-5 with TRBJ1-1, with 9 bases that match TRBD1. The CDR3 runs to 15 residues. J lost 9 bases, V lost 4 bases, and 13 bases had no gene match. Germline assignment: CDR1 SGHKS and CDR2 YYEKEE (reference sequence). The CDR3 nucleotides read TGTGCCAGCAGCGGCGACCGGGACAGGGAGAGAAAAGCTTTCTTT. It yields the protein CASSGDRDRERKAFF. The full variable domain, completed using reference TRBV5-5 and TRBJ1-1, is DAGVTQSPTHLIKTRGQQVTLRCSPISGHKSVSWYQQVLGQGPQFIFQYYEKEERGRGNFPDRFSARQFPNYSSELNVNALLLGDSALYLCASSGDRDRERKAFFGQGTRLTVV.

This clonotype was picked up many times. The chain joins TRBV10-3 to TRBJ2-3; a weak D match, TRBD2 (6 bases). Looked up from germline, CDR1 is ENHRY and CDR2 is SYGVKD. The ends were cut back, 10 bases at V and 3 bases at J, with 11 bases in the middle. The CDR3 is 12 amino acids. The CDR3 region is CATGRETDTQYF. The CDR3 bases are TGTGCCACCGGGAGAGAAACAGATACGCAGTATTTT.

This clonotype was counted only a few times. The chain carries TRBV12-3 or TRBV12-4 and TRBJ2-1; no reliable D call. This CDR3 is 12 amino acids long. V gave up 3 bases and J gave up 6 bases, with 6 bases separating them. The chain's CDR3 is CASSFTVNEQFF. CDR3 in DNA: TGTGCCAGCAGTTTTACCGTCAATGAGCAGTTCTTC.

This clonotype was found a few times. The V gene is TRBV9, the J gene TRBJ1-2; D possibly corresponds to TRBD1 (6 bases). Per germline, CDR1 SGDLS and CDR2 YYNGEE. V lost 2 bases and J 4 bases, leaving 12 bases between the germline ends. CDR3 length: 14 amino acids. The CDR3 sequence is CASSVGGGTYGYTF. DNA of the CDR3: TGTGCCAGCAGCGTCGGGGGGGGCACCTATGGCTACACCTTC.

This clonotype was counted between two and nine times. V is TRBV27 and J is TRBJ2-1; D ambiguous. CDR1 is MNHEY and CDR2 is SMNVEV in the germline V gene (reference sequence). This CDR3 has 14 amino acids. The germline V and J ends were trimmed by 3 bases and 3 bases, with 9 bases remaining between them. CDR3 residues: CASSFRANYNEQFF. The CDR3 DNA is TGTGCCAGCAGTTTTAGGGCAAACTACAATGAGCAGTTCTTC.

This clonotype was observed a single time. The rearrangement uses TRBV12-3 or TRBV12-4 and TRBJ2-2, with D unclear. CDR3 length: 15 amino acids. Trimming stripped 6 bases from V and 5 bases from J, with 16 bases between. Written as DNA, the CDR3 is TGTGCCAGCAGCCCCCGAGAGAAAGGGACCGGGGAGCTGTTTTTT. The encoded protein is CASSPREKGTGELFF.

This clonotype was counted many times. V usage is TRBV29-1 and J usage is TRBJ2-7, with 14 bases identical to TRBD2. V lost 5 bases and J lost 2; bases outside the gene matches: 2. CDR1 is SQVTM and CDR2 is ANQGSEA in the germline V gene. The CDR3 length is 14 residues. The CDR3 sequence: CSVQGLAGAYEQYF. DNA for the CDR3: TGCAGCGTTCAGGGACTAGCGGGAGCCTACGAGCAGTACTTC.

This clonotype was observed a handful of times. The V gene is TRBV11-2, the J gene TRBJ2-5, with D perhaps TRBD2 (5 bases). The CDR3 extends over 15 amino acids. CDR1 and CDR2 from the germline V gene are SGHAT and FQNNGV. V lost 6 bases to trimming and J lost 5 bases, with 19 bases between them. The CDR3 bases are TGTGCCAGCAGTTATCTCGGCGGGTTCCGGGAGACCCAGTACTTC. Residues: CASSYLGGFRETQYF.

There are a few counts of this clonotype. The CDR3 is CASNSGGGGSYEQYF. For the CDR3, the DNA is TGTGCCAGCAACAGCGGCGGGGGGGGGTCCTACGAGCAGTACTTC. The chain combines TRBV6-1 with TRBJ2-7, with 9 bases lining up with TRBD2. The CDR3 spans 15 residues. V was clipped by 7 bases and J by 1 base; unmatched bases: 8. CDR1 is MNHNS, CDR2 SASEGT, per germline.

A few counts support this clonotype. V usage is TRBV7-2 and J usage is TRBJ2-2; 11 bases fit TRBD2. Trimming cost V 0 bases and J 5 bases; bases outside gene matches: 8. The CDR3 sequence is 18 residues long. Germline V gives CDR1 SGHTA, CDR2 FQGNSA. The CDR3: CASSLASQSSGRTGELFF. CDR3 nucleotide sequence: TGTGCCAGCAGCTTAGCTTCTCAGTCTAGCGGGAGGACCGGGGAGCTGTTTTTT.

J is TRBJ2-1 and V is TRBV10-3; no reliable D call. Germline CDR1 is ENHRY and CDR2 is SYGVKD. The V gene lost 3 bases and the J gene lost 7 bases, with 13 bases spanning the gap. This CDR3 has 14 amino acids. CDR3 amino acids: CAISDVFGGNEQFF. The DNA of the CDR3 is TGTGCCATCAGTGATGTTTTTGGTGGGAATGAGCAGTTCTTC.

This clonotype was observed a few times. Here the CDR3 reads CASSEAGKGGYGYTF. The CDR3, as DNA: TGTGCCAGCAGTGAAGCAGGGAAGGGAGGCTATGGCTACACCTTC. This chain uses TRBV6-1 with TRBJ1-2, with D unresolved. The CDR3 length is 15 residues. CDR1 is MNHNS and CDR2 is SASEGT in the germline V gene. V dropped 0 bases and J dropped 4 bases, with 12 bases sitting between them.

This clonotype was counted many times. The gene calls are TRBV7-3 and TRBJ2-3, with TRBD2 identical over 10 bases. Germline V gene data show CDR1 as SGHTA and CDR2 as FQGTGA. There are 18 residues in the CDR3. V dropped 0 bases and J dropped 0; count of bases not matched to a gene: 6. CDR3 sequence: CASSLTASGGASTDTQYF. CDR3 coding DNA: TGTGCCAGCAGCTTAACGGCTAGCGGGGGAGCTAGCACAGATACGCAGTATTTT.

This clonotype came up a few times. The gene calls are TRBV7-2 and TRBJ2-7, with TRBD2 matching 12 bases. Germline V gene lookup returns CDR1 SGHTA and CDR2 FQGNSA. V lost 5 bases and J lost 4; bases outside the gene matches: 6. The length of the CDR3 is 15 residues. The CDR3 reads CASSAKTSGSYEQYF. The CDR3 DNA follows: TGTGCCAGCAGCGCAAAGACTAGCGGGAGTTACGAGCAGTACTTC.

V gene TRBV6-1 combines with J gene TRBJ1-2; the match to TRBD1 covers 7 bases. CDR1 is MNHNS, CDR2 SASEGT, per germline. The CDR3 length is 15 residues. The V and J ends lost 2 bases and 5 bases, in that order; junction bases with no gene match: 8. The CDR3 region has the DNA TGTGCCAGCAGTGAAACAGGGGACCCTATATATGGCTACACCTTC. This encodes CASSETGDPIYGYTF.